These T cell receptor beta chains were read from a single sample in a study of control samples from healthy donors and cancer patients. Clones were read by immunoSEQ multiplex PCR, and TCRdb kept only the in-frame ones, dropping some. The repertoire holds under 200,000 clones, about 94% seen once, with 8.5% in the top ten. Sequenced input: blood. The source is a woman between 35 and 50 years old in good health. Each CDR3 is given with its conserved first and last residue. The D gene is left open where the match is weak. The size field is filled for only some rows; it gives once, few, many or a size class.

d_gene | j_gene | abundance | v_gene | CDR3nt | CDR3aa
TRBD1 | TRBJ2-2 | NA | TRBV5-4 | TGTGCCAGCAGCAGGGACAGGGAAAACACCGGGGAGCTGTTTTTT | CASSRDRENTGELFF
NA | TRBJ1-3 | NA | TRBV6-6 | TGTGCCAGCAGGGATCCAGGGCCCGGAAACACCATATATTTT | CASRDPGPGNTIYF
NA | TRBJ1-6 | NA | TRBV5-5 | TGTGCCAGCAGCATACCAGGGAAGGGCTCACCCCTCCACTTT | CASSIPGKGSPLHF
NA | TRBJ1-5 | NA | TRBV19 | TGTGCCAGTAATCCCCGGGACCAATACAATCAGCCCCAGCATTTT | CASNPRDQYNQPQHF
NA | TRBJ2-3 | NA | TRBV3-1/TRBV3-2 | TGTGCCAGCAGCCAAGGGACTTCTTCAGATACGCAGTATTTT | CASSQGTSSDTQYF
NA | TRBJ1-1 | NA | TRBV29-1 | TGCAGCGTTGGCGGGGGGCGGGGGAACACTGAAGCTTTCTTT | CSVGGGRGNTEAFF
NA | TRBJ1-6 | NA | TRBV12-3/TRBV12-4 | TGTGCCAGCAGTTCAGGGGATTCACCCCTCCACTTT | CASSSGDSPLHF
TRBD1 | TRBJ1-2 | NA | TRBV9 | TGTGCCAGCAGCGCCGGGACAGCTTTCTATGGCTACACCTTC | CASSAGTAFYGYTF
NA | TRBJ2-7 | once | TRBV12-3/TRBV12-4 | TGTGCCAGCAGCCCTAGTCCCTACGAGCAGTACTTC | CASSPSPYEQYF
NA | TRBJ1-1 | NA | TRBV7-9 | TGTGCCAGCAGCCGAATTGAAGCTTTCTTT | CASSRIEAFF
TRBD1 | TRBJ1-1 | NA | TRBV7-9 | TGTGCCAGCAGCGGGACAGGGGCGAGCGTTGAAGCTTTCTTT | CASSGTGASVEAFF
NA | TRBJ1-1 | NA | TRBV12-5 | TGTGCTAGTGGTTCTGGGACTCACATGAACACTGAAGCTTTCTTT | CASGSGTHMNTEAFF
TRBD1 | TRBJ1-6 | once | TRBV6-6 | TGTGCCAGCAGGGGGACAGGGTGGGGCAATTCACCCCTCCACTTT | CASRGTGWGNSPLHF
NA | TRBJ2-1 | NA | TRBV6-4 | TGTGCCAGCAGTGATAGGCAGTACAATGAGCAGTTCTTC | CASSDRQYNEQFF
NA | TRBJ2-2 | NA | TRBV9 | TGTGCCAGCAGCGTAGGATCCCCCGGGGAGCTGTTTTTT | CASSVGSPGELFF
TRBD2 | TRBJ2-5 | once | TRBV7-2 | TGTGCCAGCAGCTTAGCGATGGGACTAGCGTCGACCCAGTACTTC | CASSLAMGLASTQYF
TRBD1 | TRBJ2-7 | NA | TRBV2 | TGTGCCAGCAGTGAACGACAGGGCTATAGAGGGGAGCAGTACTTC | CASSERQGYRGEQYF